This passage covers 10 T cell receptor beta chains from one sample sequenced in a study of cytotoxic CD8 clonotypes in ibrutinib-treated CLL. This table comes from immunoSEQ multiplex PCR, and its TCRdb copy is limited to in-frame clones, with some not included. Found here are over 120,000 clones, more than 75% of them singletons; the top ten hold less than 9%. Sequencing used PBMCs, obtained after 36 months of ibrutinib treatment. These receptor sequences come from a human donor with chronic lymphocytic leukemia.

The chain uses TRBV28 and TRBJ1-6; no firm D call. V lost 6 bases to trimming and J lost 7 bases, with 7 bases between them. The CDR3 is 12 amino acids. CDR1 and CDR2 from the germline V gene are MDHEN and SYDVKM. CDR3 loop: CASSQLNSPLHF. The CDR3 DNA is TGTGCCAGCAGCCAATTGAATTCACCCCTCCACTTT.

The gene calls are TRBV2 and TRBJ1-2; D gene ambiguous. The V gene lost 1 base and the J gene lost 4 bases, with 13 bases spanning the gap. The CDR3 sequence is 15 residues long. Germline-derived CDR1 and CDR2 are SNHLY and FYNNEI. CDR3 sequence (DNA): TGTGCCAGCAGTGAAGGCCCCCTGGCGTCCTATGGCTACACCTTC. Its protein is CASSEGPLASYGYTF.

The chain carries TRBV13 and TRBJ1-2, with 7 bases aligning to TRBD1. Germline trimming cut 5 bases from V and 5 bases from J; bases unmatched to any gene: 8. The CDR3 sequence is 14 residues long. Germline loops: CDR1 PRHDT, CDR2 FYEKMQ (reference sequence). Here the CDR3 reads CASSGTQGVYGYTF. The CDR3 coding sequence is TGTGCCAGCAGCGGAACCCAGGGGGTTTATGGCTACACCTTC.

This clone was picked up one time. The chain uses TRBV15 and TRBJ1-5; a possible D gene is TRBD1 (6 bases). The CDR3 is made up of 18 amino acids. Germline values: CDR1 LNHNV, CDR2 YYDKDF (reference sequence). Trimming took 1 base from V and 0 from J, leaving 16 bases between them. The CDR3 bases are TGTGCCACCAGCAGAGGTGGGCAGGGGATTTATAGCAATCAGCCCCAGCATTTT. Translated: CATSRGGQGIYSNQPQHF.

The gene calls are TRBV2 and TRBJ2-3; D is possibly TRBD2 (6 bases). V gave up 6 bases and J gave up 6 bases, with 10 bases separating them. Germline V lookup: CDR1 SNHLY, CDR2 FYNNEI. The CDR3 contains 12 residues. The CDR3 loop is CASRGTSDTQYF. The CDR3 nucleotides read TGTGCCAGCAGGGGGACTTCGGATACGCAGTATTTT.

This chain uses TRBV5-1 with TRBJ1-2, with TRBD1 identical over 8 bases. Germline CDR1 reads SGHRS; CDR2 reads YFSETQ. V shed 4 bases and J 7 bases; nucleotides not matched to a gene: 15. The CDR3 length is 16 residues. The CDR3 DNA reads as TGCGCCAGCAGCCAGTCCACGGGTGCAGGGGGCCTTGGCTACACCTTC. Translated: CASSQSTGAGGLGYTF.

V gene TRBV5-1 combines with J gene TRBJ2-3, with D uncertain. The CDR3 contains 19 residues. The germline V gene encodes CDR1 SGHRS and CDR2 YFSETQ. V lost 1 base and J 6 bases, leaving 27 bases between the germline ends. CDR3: CASSLNGFKTDPGGDTQYF. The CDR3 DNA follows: TGCGCCAGCAGCTTGAACGGATTTAAGACCGACCCCGGTGGCGATACGCAGTATTTT.

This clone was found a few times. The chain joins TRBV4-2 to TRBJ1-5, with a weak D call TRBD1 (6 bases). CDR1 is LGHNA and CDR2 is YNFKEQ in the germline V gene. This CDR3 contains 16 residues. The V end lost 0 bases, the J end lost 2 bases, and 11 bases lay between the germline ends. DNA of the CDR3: TGTGCCAGCAGCCAAGAACAGGGAGGCGGCAATCAGCCCCAGCATTTT. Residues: CASSQEQGGGNQPQHF.

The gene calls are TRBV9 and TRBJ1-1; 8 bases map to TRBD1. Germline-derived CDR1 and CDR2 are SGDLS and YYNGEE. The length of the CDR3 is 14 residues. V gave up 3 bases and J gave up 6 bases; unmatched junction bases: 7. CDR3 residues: CASSDRDRYPEAFF. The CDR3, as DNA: TGTGCCAGCAGCGACCGGGACAGGTACCCTGAAGCTTTCTTT.

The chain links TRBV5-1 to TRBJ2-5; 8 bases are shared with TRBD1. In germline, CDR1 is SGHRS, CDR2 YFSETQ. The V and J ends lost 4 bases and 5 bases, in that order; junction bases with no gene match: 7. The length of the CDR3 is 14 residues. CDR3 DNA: TGCGCCAGCAGCCCCCAGGGGGCTGTGGAGACCCAGTACTTC. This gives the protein CASSPQGAVETQYF.